This record looks at one TCR beta chain sequence and its context. No antigen is known for it. The data originate from a study of tumor-infiltrating lymphocytes in primary liver carcinoma. On the study more broadly: Each sample had roughly 3.5 to 8 million productive TCRbeta reads regardless of tissue type.

General study results and limits: Tumor region pairs shared more overlap than did tumor-adjacent and tumor-blood pairs. Relative to blood, tumors carried a significantly larger fraction of the repertoire in their top 250 clones (p = 0.039).

Out of unsorted whole blood came the blood RNA, and germline DNA was extracted as well. Patients were treatment-naive with chronic HBV infection. TCR beta cDNA was prepared out of 500 ng total RNA by means of a constant-region primer. For TCR beta, libraries were produced by three nested multiplex PCR rounds using slightly modified ARM-PCR. TCRdb analysed the multiplex PCR reads with MiXCR anew, one entry per CDR3 protein. The sample holds 190,000 or so distinct CDR3 sequences, roughly 61% seen once. Material: peripheral blood. The TCR originated in a woman aged 55-70 years with primary liver carcinoma and hepatitis B virus infection.

The CDR3 bases are TGTGCCAGCACCCCCCCGACTGGAGGACCCGAGCAGTTCTTC. Translation gives CASTPPTGGPEQFF. The V gene is TRBV6-5, the J gene TRBJ2-1; a weak D match, TRBD2 (5 bases). This CDR3 is built from 14 residues. V shed 7 bases and J shed 10 bases, with 20 bases lying between them. Per germline, CDR1 MNHEY and CDR2 SVGAGI.